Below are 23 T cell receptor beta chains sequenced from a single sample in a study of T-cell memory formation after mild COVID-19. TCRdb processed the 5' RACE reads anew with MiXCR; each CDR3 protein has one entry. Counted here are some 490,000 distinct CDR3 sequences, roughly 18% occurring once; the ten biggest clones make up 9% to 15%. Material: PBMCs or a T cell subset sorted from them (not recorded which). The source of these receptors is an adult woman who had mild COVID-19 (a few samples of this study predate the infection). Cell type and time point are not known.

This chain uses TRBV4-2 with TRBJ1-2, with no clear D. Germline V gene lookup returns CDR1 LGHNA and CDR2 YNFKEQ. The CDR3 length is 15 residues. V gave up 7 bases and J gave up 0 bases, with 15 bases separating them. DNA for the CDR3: TGTGCCAGCACCCCGTCCCCGGGTGCTAACTATGGCTACACCTTC. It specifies CASTPSPGANYGYTF.

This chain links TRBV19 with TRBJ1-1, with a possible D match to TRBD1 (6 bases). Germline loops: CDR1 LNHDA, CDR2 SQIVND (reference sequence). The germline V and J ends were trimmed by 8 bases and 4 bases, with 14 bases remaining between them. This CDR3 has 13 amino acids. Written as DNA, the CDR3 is TGTGCCAGTGCGACCAGGGGTACCACTGAAGCTTTCTTT. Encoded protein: CASATRGTTEAFF. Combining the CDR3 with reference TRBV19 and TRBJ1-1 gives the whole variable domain DGGITQSPKYLFRKEGQNVTLSCEQNLNHDAMYWYRQDPGQGLRLIYYSQIVNDFQKGDIAEGYSVSREKKESFPLTVTSAQKNPTAFYLCASATRGTTEAFFGQGTRLTVV.

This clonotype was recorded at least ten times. CDR3 region: CASSLPHHRQETQYF. As DNA, the CDR3 is TGTGCCAGCAGCTTACCCCACCACAGACAAGAGACCCAGTACTTC. J is TRBJ2-5 and V is TRBV7-2; D unclear. This CDR3 region has 15 residues. Trimming took 2 bases from V and 2 from J, leaving 12 bases between them. Germline CDR1 is SGHTA and CDR2 is FQGNSA. The full variable domain, in which reference TRBV7-2 and TRBJ2-5 provide the parts outside the CDR3, is GAGVSQSPSNKVTEKGKDVELRCDPISGHTALYWYRQSLGQGLEFLIYFQGNSAPDKSGLPSDRFSAERTGGSVSTLTIQRTQQEDSAVYLCASSLPHHRQETQYFGPGTRLLVL.

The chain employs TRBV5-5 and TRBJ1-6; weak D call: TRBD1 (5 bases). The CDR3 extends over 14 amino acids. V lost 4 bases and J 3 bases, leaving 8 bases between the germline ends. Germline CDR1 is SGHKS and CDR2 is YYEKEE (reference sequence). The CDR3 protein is CASSRTSYNSPLHF. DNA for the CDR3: TGTGCCAGCAGCCGGACAAGCTATAATTCACCCCTCCACTTT.

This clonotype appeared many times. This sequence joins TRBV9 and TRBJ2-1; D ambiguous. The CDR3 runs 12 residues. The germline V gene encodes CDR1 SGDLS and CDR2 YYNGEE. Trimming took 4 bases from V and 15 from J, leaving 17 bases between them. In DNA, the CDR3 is TGTGCCAGCAGCCCCCGGAAGGGCCAAGGGTTCTTC. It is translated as CASSPRKGQGFF.

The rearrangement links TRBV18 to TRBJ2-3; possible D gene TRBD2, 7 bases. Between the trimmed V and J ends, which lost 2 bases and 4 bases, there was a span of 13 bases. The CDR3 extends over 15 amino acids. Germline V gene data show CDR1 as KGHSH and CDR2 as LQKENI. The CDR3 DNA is TGTGCCAGCTCACCAAACCGGGGGGCCTCAGATACGCAGTATTTT. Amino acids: CASSPNRGASDTQYF.

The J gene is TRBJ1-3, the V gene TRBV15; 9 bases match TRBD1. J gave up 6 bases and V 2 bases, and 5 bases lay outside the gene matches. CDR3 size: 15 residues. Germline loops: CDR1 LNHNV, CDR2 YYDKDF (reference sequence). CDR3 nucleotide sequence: TGTGCCACCAGCAGATCAAGGACAGGGGTAAACACCATATATTTT. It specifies CATSRSRTGVNTIYF.

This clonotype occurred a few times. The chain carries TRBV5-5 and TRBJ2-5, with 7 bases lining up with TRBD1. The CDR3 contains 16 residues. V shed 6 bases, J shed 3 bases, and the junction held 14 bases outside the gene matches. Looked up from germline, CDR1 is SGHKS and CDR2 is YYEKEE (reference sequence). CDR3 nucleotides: TGTGCCAGCACCCTCCAGGGGGACAGAGGGAAAGAGACCCAGTACTTC. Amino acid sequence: CASTLQGDRGKETQYF.

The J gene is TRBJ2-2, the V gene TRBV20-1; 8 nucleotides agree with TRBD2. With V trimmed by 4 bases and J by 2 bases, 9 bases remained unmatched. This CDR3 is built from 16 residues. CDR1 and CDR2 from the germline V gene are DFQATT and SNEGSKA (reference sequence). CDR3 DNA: TGCAGTGCTACCCGTTCTAGCGGGCACAACACCGGGGAGCTGTTTTTT. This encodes CSATRSSGHNTGELFF.

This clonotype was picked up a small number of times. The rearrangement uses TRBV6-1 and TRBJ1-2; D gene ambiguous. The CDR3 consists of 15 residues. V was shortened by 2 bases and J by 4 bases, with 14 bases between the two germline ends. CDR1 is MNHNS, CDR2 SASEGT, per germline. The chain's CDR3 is CASSELGLSSYGYTF. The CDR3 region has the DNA TGTGCCAGCAGTGAACTGGGGTTGAGCAGCTATGGCTACACCTTC.

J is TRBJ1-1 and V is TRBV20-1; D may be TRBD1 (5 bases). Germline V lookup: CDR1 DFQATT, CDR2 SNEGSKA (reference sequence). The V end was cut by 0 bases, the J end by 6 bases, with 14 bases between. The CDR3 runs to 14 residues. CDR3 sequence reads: CSARDELRGAEAFF. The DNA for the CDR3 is TGCAGTGCTAGAGATGAACTCCGGGGGGCTGAAGCTTTCTTT.

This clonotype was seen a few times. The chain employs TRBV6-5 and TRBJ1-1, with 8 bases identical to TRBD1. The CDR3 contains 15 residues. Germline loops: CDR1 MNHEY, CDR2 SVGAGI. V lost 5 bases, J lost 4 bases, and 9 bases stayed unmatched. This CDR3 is CASSRSAGTGTEAFF. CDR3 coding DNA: TGTGCCAGCAGTCGGTCCGCGGGGACAGGCACTGAAGCTTTCTTT.

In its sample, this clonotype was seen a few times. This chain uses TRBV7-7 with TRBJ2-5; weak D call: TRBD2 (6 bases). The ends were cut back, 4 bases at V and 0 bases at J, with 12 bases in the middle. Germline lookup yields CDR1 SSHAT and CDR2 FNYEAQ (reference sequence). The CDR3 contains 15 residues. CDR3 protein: CASSSRGAYQETQYF. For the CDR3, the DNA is TGTGCCAGCAGCTCTCGCGGGGCATACCAAGAGACCCAGTACTTC.

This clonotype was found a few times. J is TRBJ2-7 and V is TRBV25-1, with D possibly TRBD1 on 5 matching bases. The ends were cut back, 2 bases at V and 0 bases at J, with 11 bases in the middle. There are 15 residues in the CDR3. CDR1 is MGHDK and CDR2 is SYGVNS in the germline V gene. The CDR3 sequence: CASSEGALSSYEQYF. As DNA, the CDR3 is TGTGCCAGCAGTGAAGGGGCGCTATCCTCCTACGAGCAGTACTTC.

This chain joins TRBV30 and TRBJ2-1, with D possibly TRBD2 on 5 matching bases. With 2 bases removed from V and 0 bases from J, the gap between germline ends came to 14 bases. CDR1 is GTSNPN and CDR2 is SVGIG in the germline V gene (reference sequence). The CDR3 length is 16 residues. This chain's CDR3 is CAWSSGSEPSYNEQFF. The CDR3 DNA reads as TGTGCCTGGAGTAGTGGGAGCGAACCCTCCTACAATGAGCAGTTCTTC.

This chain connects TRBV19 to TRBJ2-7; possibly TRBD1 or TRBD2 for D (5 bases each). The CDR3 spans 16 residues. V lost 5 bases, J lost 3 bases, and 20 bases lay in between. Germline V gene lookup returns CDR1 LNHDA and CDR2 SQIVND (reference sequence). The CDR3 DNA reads TGTGCCAGTAGTTCCGGACTTACCCCTAGGGGCTACGAGCAGTACTTC. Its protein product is CASSSGLTPRGYEQYF. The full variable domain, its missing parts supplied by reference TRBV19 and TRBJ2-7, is DGGITQSPKYLFRKEGQNVTLSCEQNLNHDAMYWYRQDPGQGLRLIYYSQIVNDFQKGDIAEGYSVSREKKESFPLTVTSAQKNPTAFYLCASSSGLTPRGYEQYFGPGTRLTVT.

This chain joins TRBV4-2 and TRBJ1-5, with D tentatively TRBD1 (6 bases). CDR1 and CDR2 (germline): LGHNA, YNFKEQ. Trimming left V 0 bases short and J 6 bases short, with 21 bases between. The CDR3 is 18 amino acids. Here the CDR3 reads CASSQEWIVGQYVQPQHF. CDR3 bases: TGTGCCAGCAGCCAAGAGTGGATCGTCGGACAGTATGTTCAGCCCCAGCATTTT.

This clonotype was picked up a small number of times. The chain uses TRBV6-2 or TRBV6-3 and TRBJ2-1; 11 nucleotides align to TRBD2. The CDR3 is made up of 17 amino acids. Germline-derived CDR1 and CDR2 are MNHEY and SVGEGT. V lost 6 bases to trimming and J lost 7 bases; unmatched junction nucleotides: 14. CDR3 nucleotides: TGTGCCAGCAGACCTCGGTCGGTAGCGGGAGGGCCGAATGAGCAGTTCTTC. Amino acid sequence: CASRPRSVAGGPNEQFF.

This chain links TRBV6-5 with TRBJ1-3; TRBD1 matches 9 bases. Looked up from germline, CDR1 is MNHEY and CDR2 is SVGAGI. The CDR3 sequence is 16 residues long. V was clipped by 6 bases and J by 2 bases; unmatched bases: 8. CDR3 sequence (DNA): TGTGCCAGCAGCTTAAGCCGGACAGGGGCTGGAAACACCATATATTTT. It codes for CASSLSRTGAGNTIYF.

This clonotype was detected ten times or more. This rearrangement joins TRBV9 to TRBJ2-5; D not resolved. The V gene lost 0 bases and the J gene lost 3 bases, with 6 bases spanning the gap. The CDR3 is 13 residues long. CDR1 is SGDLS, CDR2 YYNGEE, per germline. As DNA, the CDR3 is TGTGCCAGCAGCGTAGAACTCGAAGAGACCCAGTACTTC. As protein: CASSVELEETQYF.

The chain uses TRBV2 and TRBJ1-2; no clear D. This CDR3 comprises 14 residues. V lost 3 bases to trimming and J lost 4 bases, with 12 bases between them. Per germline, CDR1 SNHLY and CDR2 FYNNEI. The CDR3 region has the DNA TGTGCCAGCAGTGACACGGCGAGGGTCTATGGCTACACCTTC. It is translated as CASSDTARVYGYTF.

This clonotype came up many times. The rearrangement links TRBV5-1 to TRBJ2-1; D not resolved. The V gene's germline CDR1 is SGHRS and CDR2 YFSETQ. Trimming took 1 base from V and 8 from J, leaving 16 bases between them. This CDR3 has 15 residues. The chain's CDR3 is CASSLQLGNADEQFF. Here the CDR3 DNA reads TGCGCCAGCAGCTTGCAGTTGGGCAACGCGGATGAGCAGTTCTTC. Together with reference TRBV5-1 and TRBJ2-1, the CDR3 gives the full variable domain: KAGVTQTPRYLIKTRGQQVTLSCSPISGHRSVSWYQQTPGQGLQFLFEYFSETQRNKGNFPGRFSGRQFSNSRSEMNVSTLELGDSALYLCASSLQLGNADEQFFGPGTRLTVL.

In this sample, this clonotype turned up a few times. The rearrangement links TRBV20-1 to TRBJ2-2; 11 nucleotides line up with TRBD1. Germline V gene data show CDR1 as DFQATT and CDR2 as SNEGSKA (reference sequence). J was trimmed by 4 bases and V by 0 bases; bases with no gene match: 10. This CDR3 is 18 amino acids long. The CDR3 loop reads CSARDLGTGGASTGELFF. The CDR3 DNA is TGCAGTGCTAGAGATCTCGGGACAGGGGGTGCCAGCACCGGGGAGCTGTTTTTT.